A selection of T cell receptor beta chains follows, all from one sample in a study of cytomegalovirus exposure and HLA in healthy donors. The repertoire was sequenced with immunoSEQ multiplex PCR; TCRdb's copy has only in-frame clones and lacks some. Found here are fewer than 150,000 clones; the top ten clones hold 2%. The material sequenced was PBMCs. The receptors were gathered from a woman in her sixties or seventies in good health and CMV-seronegative. The CDR3 runs from the conserved cysteine through the conserved F or W. The order of the fields is J gene, CDR3 length, V gene, D gene, CDR3 DNA, CDR3 protein. A D gene is named only where the DNA matches it firmly.

>TRBJ1-1|13|TRBV15|-
TGTGCCACCAGCAGAAGGAGGGTGACTGAAGCTTTCTTT
CATSRRRVTEAFF
>TRBJ1-4|12|TRBV19|-
TGTGCCAGTAGTACCTATAATGAAAAACTGTTTTTT
CASSTYNEKLFF
>TRBJ2-1|18|TRBV30|TRBD2
TGTGCCTGGAGTGTGACTAGCGGGAGGACCCAAAGGTGGAATGAGCAGTTCTTC
CAWSVTSGRTQRWNEQFF
>TRBJ1-5|13|TRBV7-3|-
TGTGCCAGCAGCTCAACTGTAGGGAGCCGCAAGCATTTT
CASSSTVGSRKHF
>TRBJ1-1|16|TRBV18|TRBD1
TGTGCCAGCGGCCGGGACAGGGTAAGGCCGAACACTGAAGCTTTCTTT
CASGRDRVRPNTEAFF
>TRBJ2-1|15|TRBV6-5|-
TGTGCCAGCAGTAGCGGGCTAAGCGGGTACAATGAGCAGTTCTTC
CASSSGLSGYNEQFF
>TRBJ2-7|13|TRBV28|-
TGTGCCAGCAAGGCCGAGGAATGGGACGAGCAGTACTTC
CASKAEEWDEQYF
>TRBJ1-1|15|TRBV4-2|-
TGTGCCAGCAGCCAAGAGGGGGGTAATTGGGCGGGAGCTTTCTTT
CASSQEGGNWAGAFF
>TRBJ1-2|13|TRBV28|-
TGTGCCAGCAGTTTGAACAGGGTTGGGGGCTACACCTTC
CASSLNRVGGYTF
>TRBJ1-1|13|TRBV19|-
TGTGCCAGTAGTCCGACACCTTACACTGAAGCTTTCTTT
CASSPTPYTEAFF
>TRBJ1-1|13|TRBV28|TRBD1
TGTGCCAGCAGGGAACAGGGGCTCACTGAAGCTTTCTTT
CASREQGLTEAFF
>TRBJ2-7|15|TRBV9|TRBD1
TGTGCCAGCAGCCCCTCGACAGGGACGTCCTACGAGCAGTACTTC
CASSPSTGTSYEQYF
>TRBJ1-1|14|TRBV7-9|-
TGTGCCAGCAGCTTAGGGACATGGAGCACTGAAGCTTTCTTT
CASSLGTWSTEAFF
>TRBJ2-3|15|TRBV5-1|-
TGCGCCAGCAGTCCCGACAGTTGGAACACAGATACGCAGTATTTT
CASSPDSWNTDTQYF
>TRBJ1-5|20|TRBV27|-
TGTGCCAGCAGTGTCCTCCCTAAAGCAGGGCGTAGGTTCGGAGATCAGCCCCAGCATTTT
CASSVLPKAGRRFGDQPQHF
>TRBJ2-7|15|TRBV9|-
TGTGCCAGCAGCGTAGGTAATAGCGGAGACTACGAGCAGTACTTC
CASSVGNSGDYEQYF
>TRBJ1-5|14|TRBV7-9|-
TGTGCCAGCAGCTTCGACGGGATGAATCAGCCCCAGCATTTT
CASSFDGMNQPQHF
>TRBJ1-5|14|TRBV19|TRBD1
TGTGCCAGTAGTATCAGGGGGTCGGTTCAGCCCCAGCATTTT
CASSIRGSVQPQHF
>TRBJ2-2|17|TRBV27|-
TGTGCCAGCACCTCAAGGGGAAACCCCTCGGTCACCGGGGAGCTGTTTTTT
CASTSRGNPSVTGELFF
>TRBJ1-6|15|TRBV6-5|TRBD1
TGTGCCAGCAGTCCTACAGGGGTGTATAATTCACCCCTCCACTTT
CASSPTGVYNSPLHF
>TRBJ1-1|14|TRBV7-9|TRBD1
TGTGCCAGCAGCCGGGGACAGTGGAACACTGAAGCTTTCTTT
CASSRGQWNTEAFF
>TRBJ1-5|14|TRBV4-2|-
TGTGCCAGCAGCCAAAGCCACAGCAATCAGCCCCAGCATTTT
CASSQSHSNQPQHF
>TRBJ2-7|13|TRBV28|-
TGTGCCAGCAACAGGGGGGGTTGGTACGAGCAGTACTTC
CASNRGGWYEQYF
>TRBJ1-2|14|TRBV5-1|-
TGCGCCAGCAGCTCCCTGGCCGGAGGTGACGGCTACACCTTC
CASSSLAGGDGYTF
>TRBJ2-3|16|TRBV28|TRBD2
TGTGCCAGCAGTTCTCCCCAGCTAGCGGGACTGGATACGCAGTATTTT
CASSSPQLAGLDTQYF
>TRBJ2-4|16|TRBV4-1|TRBD1
TGCGCCAGCAGCCCTCAGGGGACAGGTTTAAGGGACATTCAGTACTTC
CASSPQGTGLRDIQYF
>TRBJ2-7|16|TRBV29-1|TRBD2
TGCAGCGTTGACGCCCTACTAGCGGGACTCTCCTACGAGCAGTACTTC
CSVDALLAGLSYEQYF
>TRBJ2-1|17|TRBV5-8|-
TGTGCCAGCAGCTTCCGGGCGACAGTAGGCCGCTACAATGAGCAGTTCTTC
CASSFRATVGRYNEQFF
>TRBJ1-4|15|TRBV18|-
TGTGCCAGCTCACCAAGAGCGCCAGGGATTGAAAAACTGTTTTTT
CASSPRAPGIEKLFF
>TRBJ1-2|15|TRBV5-1|-
TGCGCCAGCAGCCCGGGGACATCAGCTAACTATGGCTACACCTTC
CASSPGTSANYGYTF
>TRBJ2-7|13|TRBV29-1|-
TGCAGCGTTGAAACAATGGGGGGCTACGAGCAGTACTTC
CSVETMGGYEQYF
>TRBJ1-5|19|TRBV6-1|-
TGTGCCAGCAGTGCCGTTTGGGGGCAGGCCCGGGGGGCTAATCAGCCCCAGCATTTT
CASSAVWGQARGANQPQHF
>TRBJ2-5|15|TRBV19|-
TGTGCCAGTAGTATTGGTTCCGGGAATCGTGGAGAGCAGTACTTC
CASSIGSGNRGEQYF
>TRBJ1-5|14|TRBV10-3|-
TGTGCCATCAGTGAGAGGTCGGGTAGTCAGCCCCAGCATTTT
CAISERSGSQPQHF
>TRBJ2-7|16|TRBV5-4|TRBD2
TGTGCCAGCAGCTTCGAGTACGGCGGGAGGAACTACGAGCAGTACTTC
CASSFEYGGRNYEQYF
>TRBJ1-2|17|TRBV18|-
TGTGCCAGCTCACCACAGCGGGGGACGATGAATAACTATGGCTACACCTTC
CASSPQRGTMNNYGYTF
>TRBJ2-7|14|TRBV4-1|-
TGCGCCAGCAGCCAAGTCGGGTCGAATTACGAGCAGTACTTC
CASSQVGSNYEQYF
>TRBJ2-1|14|TRBV28|-
TGTGCCAGCAGTTTACCGAGCTCCTACAATGAGCAGTTCTTC
CASSLPSSYNEQFF
>TRBJ2-7|14|TRBV2|-
TGTGCCAGCAGTGCCCCGTTACGCTCCTACGAGCAGTACTTC
CASSAPLRSYEQYF
>TRBJ2-7|15|TRBV5-1|-
TGCGCCAGCAGCTTACTTTCTCAGGGCACCTACGAGCAGTACTTC
CASSLLSQGTYEQYF
>TRBJ1-6|18|TRBV2|TRBD1
TGTGCCAGCGCAACTAACCGACAGGGGACGGGCTATAATTCACCCCTCCACTTT
CASATNRQGTGYNSPLHF
>TRBJ1-1|14|TRBV5-4|-
TGTGCCAGCAGCTTTCCTCTTATGAACACTGAAGCTTTCTTT
CASSFPLMNTEAFF